The present entry profiles one T cell receptor beta chain with its context. Produced via immunoSEQ multiplex PCR; TCRdb's table is partial and in-frame only. The repertoire holds 150,000 or so clones, with around 80% as singletons. These data come from a study of blood T cell repertoires in COVID-19. For the study at large: Both acute and convalescent COVID-19 samples were obtained from the United States, Italy and Spain. T cells, B-cell-depleted T cells, or PBMCs provided the cDNA or gDNA that served as material.

This CDR3 contains 16 residues. V gave up 2 bases and J gave up 11 bases; unmatched junction bases: 12. From germline, CDR1 is LNHDA and CDR2 SQIVND (reference sequence). The sequenced sample was peripheral blood. The chain combines TRBV19 with TRBJ1-6; the match to TRBD1 covers 7 bases. The receptor comes from a woman aged 45-60 years with acute or convalescent COVID-19. The CDR3 spells CASSIRGGDSWTPLHF. CDR3 DNA: TGTGCCAGTAGTATACGTGGAGGGGACAGTTGGACACCCCTCCACTTT.